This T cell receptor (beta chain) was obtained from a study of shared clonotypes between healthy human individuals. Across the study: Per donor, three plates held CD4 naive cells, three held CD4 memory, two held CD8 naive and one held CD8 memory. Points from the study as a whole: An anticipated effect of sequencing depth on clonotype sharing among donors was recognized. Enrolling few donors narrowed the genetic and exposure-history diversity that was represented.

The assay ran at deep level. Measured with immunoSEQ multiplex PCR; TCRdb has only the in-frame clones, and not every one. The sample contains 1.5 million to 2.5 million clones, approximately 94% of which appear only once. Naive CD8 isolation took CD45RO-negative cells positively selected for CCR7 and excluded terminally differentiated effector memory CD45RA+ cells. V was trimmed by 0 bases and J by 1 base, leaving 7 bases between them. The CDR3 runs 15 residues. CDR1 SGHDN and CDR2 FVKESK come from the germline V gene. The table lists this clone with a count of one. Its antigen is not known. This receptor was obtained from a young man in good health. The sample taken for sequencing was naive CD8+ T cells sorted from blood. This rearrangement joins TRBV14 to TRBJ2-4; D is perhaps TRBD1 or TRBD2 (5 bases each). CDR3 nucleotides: TGTGCCAGCAGCCAAGAGGGACGGGCCAAAAACATTCAGTACTTC. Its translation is CASSQEGRAKNIQYF. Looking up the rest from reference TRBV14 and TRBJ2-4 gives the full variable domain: EAGVTQFPSHSVIEKGQTVTLRCDPISGHDNLYWYRRVMGKEIKFLLHFVKESKQDESGMPNNRFLAERTGGTYSTLKVQPAELEDSGVYFCASSQEGRAKNIQYFGAGTRLSVL.